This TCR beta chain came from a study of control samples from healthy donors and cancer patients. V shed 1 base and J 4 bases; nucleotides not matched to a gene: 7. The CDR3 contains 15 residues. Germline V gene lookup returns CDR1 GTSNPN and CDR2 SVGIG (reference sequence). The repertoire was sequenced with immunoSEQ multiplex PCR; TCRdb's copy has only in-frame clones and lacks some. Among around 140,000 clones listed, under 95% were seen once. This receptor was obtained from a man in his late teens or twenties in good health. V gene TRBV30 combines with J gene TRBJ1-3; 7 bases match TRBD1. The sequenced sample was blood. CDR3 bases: TGTGCCTGGAGTGGTTCGGGACAGTTAGGAAACACCATATATTTT. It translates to CAWSGSGQLGNTIYF.